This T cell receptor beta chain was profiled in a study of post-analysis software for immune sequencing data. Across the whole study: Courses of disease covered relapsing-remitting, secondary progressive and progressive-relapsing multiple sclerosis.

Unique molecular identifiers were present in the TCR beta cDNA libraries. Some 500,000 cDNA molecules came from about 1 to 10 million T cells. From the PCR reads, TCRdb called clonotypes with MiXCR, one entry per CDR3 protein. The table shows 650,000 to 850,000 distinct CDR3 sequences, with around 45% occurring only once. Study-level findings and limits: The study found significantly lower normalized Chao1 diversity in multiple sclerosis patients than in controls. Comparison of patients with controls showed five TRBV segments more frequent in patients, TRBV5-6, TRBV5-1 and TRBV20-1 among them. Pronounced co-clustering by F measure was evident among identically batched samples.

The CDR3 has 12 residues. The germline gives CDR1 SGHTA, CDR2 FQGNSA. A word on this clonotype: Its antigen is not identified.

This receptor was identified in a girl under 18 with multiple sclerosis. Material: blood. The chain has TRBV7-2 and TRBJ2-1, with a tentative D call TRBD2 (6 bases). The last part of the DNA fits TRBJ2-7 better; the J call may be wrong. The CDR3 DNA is TGTGCCAGCACGGAGGGACGGAACGAGCAGTACTTC. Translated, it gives CASTEGRNEQYF.